Shown below are 25 T cell receptor beta chains from a single sample sequenced in a study of response to subunit inactivated influenza vaccine. TCRdb used MiXCR to reprocess the RT-PCR reads, holding one entry per CDR3 protein. The table has about 570,000 distinct CDR3 sequences, 11% seen once. The same sample was also used in a study of T cells expressing NK-cell markers. That report adds: Researchers built TCR beta cDNA using 5'RACE template switching with UMIs.

The sequences come from PBMCs from blood, collected on the day of vaccination. These receptor sequences come from a man in his forties or fifties who received an inactivated influenza vaccine.

J is TRBJ2-7 and V is TRBV15, with D maybe TRBD2 (5 bases). CDR1 and CDR2 from the germline V gene are LNHNV and YYDKDF (reference sequence). Between the trimmed V and J ends, which lost 0 bases and 1 base, there was a span of 7 bases. The CDR3 loop spans 14 amino acids. In DNA, the CDR3 is TGTGCCACCAGCAGAGATCCGGGGTCCTACGAGCAGTACTTC. This codes for CATSRDPGSYEQYF.

This clonotype appeared a few times. The chain employs TRBV5-1 and TRBJ2-3; 8 bases align to TRBD2. V trimming: 4 bases; J trimming: 2 bases; junction bases outside the gene matches: 3. The length of the CDR3 is 14 residues. Germline V gives CDR1 SGHRS, CDR2 YFSETQ. The CDR3 loop is CASSQLAVTDTQYF. The CDR3 DNA reads as TGCGCCAGCAGCCAACTAGCGGTCACAGATACGCAGTATTTT.

At least ten counts were recorded for this clonotype. The gene calls are TRBV13 and TRBJ2-2, with D perhaps given as TRBD1 or TRBD2 (5 bases each). Germline CDR1 is PRHDT and CDR2 is FYEKMQ (reference sequence). CDR3 length: 14 residues. V lost 2 bases to trimming and J lost 4 bases, with 8 bases between them. This CDR3 reads CASSLLGVTGELFF. The CDR3 DNA reads TGTGCCAGCAGCTTACTGGGGGTCACCGGGGAGCTGTTTTTT.

This sequence joins TRBV5-1 and TRBJ2-3; TRBD2 matches at 8 bases. CDR1 and CDR2 (germline): SGHRS, YFSETQ. V trimming: 5 bases; J trimming: 4 bases; junction bases outside the gene matches: 6. This CDR3 region has 14 residues. The CDR3 DNA sequence: TGCGCCAGCAGAGCGGGGGTAGGGCCAGATACGCAGTATTTT. Encoded protein: CASRAGVGPDTQYF.

In this sample, this clonotype turned up a few times. V usage is TRBV5-1 and J usage is TRBJ2-1; TRBD2 is a possible D gene (6 bases). Germline V gives CDR1 SGHRS, CDR2 YFSETQ. The CDR3 consists of 14 residues. Trimming removed 4 bases at V and 8 bases at J, with 16 bases between. The chain's CDR3 is CASSPVGTWDEQFF. Here the CDR3 DNA reads TGCGCCAGCAGCCCGGTGGGGACTTGGGATGAGCAGTTCTTC.

This clonotype was detected ten times or more. The chain recombines TRBV7-2 with TRBJ2-2; 8 bases are a match to TRBD1. The CDR3 sequence is 16 residues long. Germline V gene sequence: CDR1 SGHTA, CDR2 FQGNSA. V dropped 2 bases and J dropped 1; count of bases not matched to a gene: 3. CDR3 DNA: TGTGCCAGCAGCTTATCCGGGACAGGGAACACCGGGGAGCTGTTTTTT. Translating gives CASSLSGTGNTGELFF.

This clonotype was found a few times. This chain links TRBV5-1 with TRBJ2-2; 10 positions match TRBD1. From germline, CDR1 is SGHRS and CDR2 YFSETQ. The CDR3 runs 17 residues. The ends lost 4 bases at V and 4 bases at J; junction bases unmatched: 10. The CDR3 DNA is TGCGCCAGCAGCACACCGACAGGGGGCTTGGGCACCGGGGAGCTGTTTTTT. Protein: CASSTPTGGLGTGELFF.

This clonotype was counted ten times or more. The rearrangement uses TRBV12-3 or TRBV12-4 and TRBJ1-5; 7 bases map to TRBD1. The CDR3 covers 13 residues. J lost 4 bases, V lost 6 bases, and 3 bases had no gene match. The CDR3 here is CASSWDSNQPQHF. The CDR3 nucleotides are TGTGCCAGCAGCTGGGACAGTAATCAGCCCCAGCATTTT.

The rearrangement uses TRBV3-1 and TRBJ2-3; D tentatively fits TRBD1 or TRBD2 (6 bases each). The V gene's germline CDR1 is LGHDT and CDR2 YNNKEL (reference sequence). V lost 1 base and J lost 3, with 14 bases in between. The CDR3 totals 16 residues. CDR3 coding DNA: TGTGCCAGCAGCCAAGGGCCGGGGGCGGTTACAGATACGCAGTATTTT. As protein: CASSQGPGAVTDTQYF.

This clonotype was seen more than once but under ten times. The V call is TRBV20-1, the J call TRBJ1-1; 9 nucleotides align to TRBD1. The V gene's germline CDR1 is DFQATT and CDR2 SNEGSKA (reference sequence). Trimming at V came to 8 bases and at J to 2 bases, leaving 6 bases not matched to a gene. The CDR3 consists of 13 residues. CDR3 in amino acids: CSPTGGLNTEAFF. The CDR3 region has the DNA TGCAGTCCGACAGGGGGGCTAAACACTGAAGCTTTCTTT.

This clonotype has just a few counts. V gene TRBV28 combines with J gene TRBJ1-6; D may be TRBD1 (5 bases). Germline V gene sequence: CDR1 MDHEN, CDR2 SYDVKM. Trimming shortened V by 5 bases and J by 3 bases, and 8 bases separated the two germline ends. The CDR3 extends over 14 amino acids. DNA of the CDR3: TGTGCCAGCAGTACGACAGTCTATAATTCACCCCTCCACTTT. Translating it yields CASSTTVYNSPLHF.

This chain links TRBV12-3 or TRBV12-4 with TRBJ2-7; D gene uncertain. V was pared by 1 base and J by 3 bases, with 10 bases between. The CDR3 loop spans 14 amino acids. This CDR3 is CASSLDFLYYEQYF. The DNA for the CDR3 is TGTGCCAGCAGTTTAGACTTCCTATACTACGAGCAGTACTTC.

This clonotype appeared a single time. This may come from a read error, since a much larger clone is one base off. V and J are TRBV6-1 and TRBJ1-3, with D possibly TRBD1 on 6 matching bases. This CDR3 is built from 14 residues. Germline V gene data show CDR1 as MNHNS and CDR2 as SASEGT. V lost 5 bases and J 1 base, leaving 9 bases between the germline ends. The CDR3 is CASSIGGSGNTIYF. CDR3 DNA sequence: TGTGCCAGCAGTATAGGGGGTTCTGGAAACACCATATATTTT.

This chain uses TRBV7-2 with TRBJ2-3; TRBD2 agrees at 11 bases. From germline, CDR1 is SGHTA and CDR2 FQGNSA. CDR3 length: 17 amino acids. The junction had 7 bases not matched to a gene; V was cut back by 1 base and J by 4 bases. In DNA form, the CDR3 reads TGTGCCAGCAGCTTAGTTAATAGCGGGGGGGCCGCAGATACGCAGTATTTT. Protein product: CASSLVNSGGAADTQYF.

The chain has TRBV6-2 or TRBV6-3 and TRBJ2-1; D gene ambiguous. Trimming took off 4 bases at V and 2 bases at J, with 15 bases between the two ends. The CDR3 consists of 16 residues. CDR1 and CDR2 (germline): MNHEY, SVGEGT. This CDR3 reads CASSSRRLVTYNEQFF. The DNA for the CDR3 is TGTGCCAGCAGTTCCAGAAGGTTAGTGACCTACAATGAGCAGTTCTTC.

This clonotype turned up a few times. The V call is TRBV5-6, the J call TRBJ2-2; D unresolved. Germline CDR1 is SGHDT and CDR2 is YYEEEE. This CDR3 contains 13 residues. V dropped 1 base and J dropped 7 bases, with 8 bases sitting between them. The CDR3 sequence is CASSLSGHGELFF. CDR3 bases: TGTGCCAGCAGCTTGTCTGGCCACGGGGAGCTGTTTTTT.

This clonotype was observed a few times. The chain couples TRBV28 to TRBJ2-1; the match to TRBD2 covers 9 bases. The CDR3 has 15 residues. The V gene end was trimmed by 6 bases and the J gene end by 7 bases; junction bases not matched to a gene: 10. CDR1 and CDR2 from the germline V gene are MDHEN and SYDVKM. The CDR3 region has the DNA TGTGCCAGCAGAAGACCGGGACTAGCTTTGAATGAGCAGTTCTTC. Translating gives CASRRPGLALNEQFF.

The genes are TRBV4-3 and TRBJ2-1; TRBD1 matches at 8 bases. CDR1 is LGHNA and CDR2 is YSLEER in the germline V gene. Trimming removed 0 bases from V and 0 bases from J; junction bases left unmatched: 1. The CDR3 has 16 residues. CDR3 sequence reads: CASSQETGGSYNEQFF. For the CDR3, the DNA is TGCGCCAGCAGCCAAGAAACAGGGGGCTCCTACAATGAGCAGTTCTTC.

The chain joins TRBV7-9 to TRBJ2-5; the D gene is possibly TRBD2 (5 bases). The CDR3 has 15 residues. Looked up from germline, CDR1 is SEHNR and CDR2 is FQNEAQ (reference sequence). Trimming left V 1 base short and J 8 bases short, with 17 bases between. The CDR3 is CASSLGGPDYDTQYF. DNA of the CDR3: TGTGCCAGCAGCTTAGGAGGTCCCGACTACGATACCCAGTACTTC.

This clonotype came up a few times. The V gene is TRBV4-3, the J gene TRBJ2-4, with TRBD2 as a possible D gene (5 bases). Trimming shortened V by 3 bases and J by 2 bases, and 23 bases separated the two germline ends. Germline assignment: CDR1 LGHNA and CDR2 YSLEER. The CDR3 is 19 residues long. DNA of the CDR3: TGCGCCAGCAGCCAGCTCCTCCCCGGAACGGGATGGACCAAAAACATTCAGTACTTC. Its protein product is CASSQLLPGTGWTKNIQYF.

This clonotype turned up a few times. The rearrangement joins TRBV29-1 to TRBJ1-1; D gene uncertain. Germline loops: CDR1 SQVTM, CDR2 ANQGSEA. Trimming cost V 6 bases and J 0 bases, with 8 bases left between them. The CDR3 is made up of 12 amino acids. The CDR3 loop reads CSVIFMNTEAFF. For the CDR3, the DNA is TGCAGCGTAATTTTTATGAACACTGAAGCTTTCTTT.

The chain joins TRBV6-1 to TRBJ2-2; perhaps TRBD1 as D (6 bases). Trimming shortened V by 6 bases and J by 1 base, and 12 bases separated the two germline ends. Germline CDR1 is MNHNS and CDR2 is SASEGT. The CDR3 has 15 amino acids. This CDR3 reads CASSRTGLNTGELFF. CDR3 coding DNA: TGTGCCAGCAGCCGAACAGGGCTGAACACCGGGGAGCTGTTTTTT.

The chain has TRBV5-1 and TRBJ2-7, with TRBD1 matching over 9 bases. Trimming cost V 0 bases and J 6 bases; bases outside gene matches: 13. The CDR3 is 17 amino acids. Germline assignment: CDR1 SGHRS and CDR2 YFSETQ. CDR3 protein: CASSLDGHGTGFFEQYF. The CDR3 DNA follows: TGCGCCAGCAGCTTGGACGGACACGGGACAGGGTTTTTCGAGCAGTACTTC.

This clonotype appeared a few times. V gene TRBV11-2 combines with J gene TRBJ2-7, with D possibly being TRBD1 (5 bases). V lost 5 bases and J lost 7, with 15 bases in between. CDR3 size: 13 residues. CDR1 is SGHAT, CDR2 FQNNGV, per germline. The CDR3 loop is CASSHGQEWEQYF. The CDR3, as DNA: TGTGCCAGCAGCCATGGACAAGAATGGGAGCAGTACTTC. The variable domain in full, completed from reference TRBV11-2 and TRBJ2-7, reads EAGVAQSPRYKIIEKRQSVAFWCNPISGHATLYWYQQILGQGPKLLIQFQNNGVVDDSQLPKDRFSAERLKGVDSTLKIQPAKLEDSAVYLCASSHGQEWEQYFGPGTRLTVT.

The chain couples TRBV3-1 to TRBJ2-7, with D perhaps assigned TRBD1 or TRBD2 (5 bases each). The CDR3 extends over 16 amino acids. The V gene's germline CDR1 is LGHDT and CDR2 YNNKEL (reference sequence). The germline V and J ends were trimmed by 7 bases and 3 bases, with 22 bases remaining between them. The CDR3, as DNA: TGTGCCAGCACCTCGGGACCCTCGTCCTACTACTACGAGCAGTACTTC. Translating it yields CASTSGPSSYYYEQYF.